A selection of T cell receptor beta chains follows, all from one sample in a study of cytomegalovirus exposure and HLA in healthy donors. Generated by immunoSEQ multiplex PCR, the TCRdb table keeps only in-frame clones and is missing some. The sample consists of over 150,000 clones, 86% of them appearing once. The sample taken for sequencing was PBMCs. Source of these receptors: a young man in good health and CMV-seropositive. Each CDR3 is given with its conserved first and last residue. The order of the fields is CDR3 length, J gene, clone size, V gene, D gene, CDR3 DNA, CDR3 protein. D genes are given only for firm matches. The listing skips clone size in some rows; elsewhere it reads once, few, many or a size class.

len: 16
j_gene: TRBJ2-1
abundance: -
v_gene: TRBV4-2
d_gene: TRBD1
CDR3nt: TGTGCCAGCAGCCAAATCCGGGACAGGGGCTCGGGTGAGCAGTTCTTC
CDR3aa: CASSQIRDRGSGEQFF

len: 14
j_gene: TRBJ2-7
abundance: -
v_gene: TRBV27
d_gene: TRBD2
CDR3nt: TGTGCCAGCAGTTTTCGGGGGGATACCTACGAGCAGTACTTC
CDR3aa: CASSFRGDTYEQYF

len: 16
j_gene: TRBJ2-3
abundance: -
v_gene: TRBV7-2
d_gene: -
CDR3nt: TGTGCCAGCAGCCTTACCCCCTTACTCAACACAGATACGCAGTATTTT
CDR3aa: CASSLTPLLNTDTQYF

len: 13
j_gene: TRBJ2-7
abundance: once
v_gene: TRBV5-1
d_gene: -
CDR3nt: TGCGCCAGCAGCTTGGCTCAGGGGGGCGAGCAGTACTTC
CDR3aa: CASSLAQGGEQYF

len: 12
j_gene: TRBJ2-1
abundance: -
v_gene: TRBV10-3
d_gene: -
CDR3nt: TGTGCCATCAGTGAGAACAACAATGAGCAGTTCTTC
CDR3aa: CAISENNNEQFF

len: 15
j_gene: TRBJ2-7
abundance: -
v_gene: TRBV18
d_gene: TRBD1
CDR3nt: TGTGCCAGCTCACCGAGGCCAGGGGGCGAGGGCGAGCAGTACTTC
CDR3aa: CASSPRPGGEGEQYF

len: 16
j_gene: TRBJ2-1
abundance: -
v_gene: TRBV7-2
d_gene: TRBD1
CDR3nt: TGTGCCAGCAGCTTAGGTGGGACAGGGGGTGGGAATGAGCAGTTCTTC
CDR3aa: CASSLGGTGGGNEQFF

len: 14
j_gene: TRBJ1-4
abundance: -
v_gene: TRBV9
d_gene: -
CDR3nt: TGTGCCAGCAGCGTAGGTCAGGGGAGAGAAAAACTGTTTTTT
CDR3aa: CASSVGQGREKLFF

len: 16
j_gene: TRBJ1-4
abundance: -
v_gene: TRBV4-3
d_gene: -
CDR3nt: TGCGCCAGCAGCCAAGAGTGGGCAGGCCAGAATGAAAAACTGTTTTTT
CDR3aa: CASSQEWAGQNEKLFF

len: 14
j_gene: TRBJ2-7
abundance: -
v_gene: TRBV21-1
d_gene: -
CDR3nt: TGTGCCAGCAGCAAAAGCCCTAGTCCCTACGAGCAGTACTTC
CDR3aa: CASSKSPSPYEQYF

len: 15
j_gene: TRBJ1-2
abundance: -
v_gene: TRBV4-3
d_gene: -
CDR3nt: TGCGCCAGCAGCCGAGGGAGGGGTACGTCCTATGGCTACACCTTC
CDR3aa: CASSRGRGTSYGYTF

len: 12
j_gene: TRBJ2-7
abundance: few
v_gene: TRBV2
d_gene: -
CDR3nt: TGTGCCAGCAGAGGACTGAGCTACGAGCAGTACTTC
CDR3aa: CASRGLSYEQYF

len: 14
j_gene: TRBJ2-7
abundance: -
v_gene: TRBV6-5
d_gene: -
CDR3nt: TGTGCCAGCAGTTATATGCGGGGAAGGGGCGAGCAGTACTTC
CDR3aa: CASSYMRGRGEQYF

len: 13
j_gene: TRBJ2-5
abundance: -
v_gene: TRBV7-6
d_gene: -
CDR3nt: TGTGCCAGCAGCTCAGACAGAGAAGAGACCCAGTACTTC
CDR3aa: CASSSDREETQYF

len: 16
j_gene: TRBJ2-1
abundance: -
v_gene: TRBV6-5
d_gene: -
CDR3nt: TGTGCCAGCAGTTATATCAGCGGTGACTCCTACAATGAGCAGTTCTTC
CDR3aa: CASSYISGDSYNEQFF

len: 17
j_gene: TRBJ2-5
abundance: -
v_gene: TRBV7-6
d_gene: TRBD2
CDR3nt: TGTGCCAGCAGCTTAGCGGGTTTTAGCGGGGAGTTAGAGACCCAGTACTTC
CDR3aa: CASSLAGFSGELETQYF

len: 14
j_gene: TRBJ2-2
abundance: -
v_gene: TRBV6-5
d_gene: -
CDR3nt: TGTGCCAGCAGTTACATCACAGACACCGGGGAGCTGTTTTTT
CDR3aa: CASSYITDTGELFF

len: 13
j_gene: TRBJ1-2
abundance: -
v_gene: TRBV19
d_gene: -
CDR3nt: TGTGCCAGTAGTACCAGGGGCGCAGAGCGCTACACCTTC
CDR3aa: CASSTRGAERYTF

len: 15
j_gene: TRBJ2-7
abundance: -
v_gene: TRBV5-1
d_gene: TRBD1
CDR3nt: TGCGCCAGCAGCTTCTGGGACAGGAGCTCCTACGAGCAGTACTTC
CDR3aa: CASSFWDRSSYEQYF

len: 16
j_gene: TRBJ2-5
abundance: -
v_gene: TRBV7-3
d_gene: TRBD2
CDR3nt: TGTGCCAGCAGCTTAAATCCCACTAGCGGGGGGAAGACCCAGTACTTC
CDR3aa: CASSLNPTSGGKTQYF

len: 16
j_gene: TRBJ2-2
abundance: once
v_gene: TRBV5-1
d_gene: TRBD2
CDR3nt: TGCGCCAGCAGTTTCCTAGCGGGAGCCGTGGCGGGGGAGCTGTTTTTT
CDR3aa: CASSFLAGAVAGELFF

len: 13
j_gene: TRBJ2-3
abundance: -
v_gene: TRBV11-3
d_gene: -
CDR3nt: TGTGCCAGCATGGCGGGGAACACAGATACGCAGTATTTT
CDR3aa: CASMAGNTDTQYF

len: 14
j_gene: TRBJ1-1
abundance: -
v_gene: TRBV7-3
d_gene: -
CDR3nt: TGTGCCAGCAGCCTGACGGGATATCTCACTGAAGCTTTCTTT
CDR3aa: CASSLTGYLTEAFF

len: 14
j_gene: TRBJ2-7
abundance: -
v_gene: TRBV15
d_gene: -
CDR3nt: TGTGCCACCAGCAGAGGGTCCGTAACGGGCGAGCAGTACTTC
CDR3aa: CATSRGSVTGEQYF

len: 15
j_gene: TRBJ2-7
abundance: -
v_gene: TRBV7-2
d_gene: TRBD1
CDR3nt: TGTGCCAGCAGCACACGGACAGGGGGCGGCTACGAGCAGTACTTC
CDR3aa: CASSTRTGGGYEQYF

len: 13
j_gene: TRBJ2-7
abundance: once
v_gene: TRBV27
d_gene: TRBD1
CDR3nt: TGTGCCAGCGCGACAGGGGGGGCCGACGAGCAGTACTTC
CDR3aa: CASATGGADEQYF

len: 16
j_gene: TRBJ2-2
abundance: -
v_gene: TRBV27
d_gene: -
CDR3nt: TGTGCCAGCAGTTTAAGCAGGGGGGTTAACACCGGGGAGCTGTTTTTT
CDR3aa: CASSLSRGVNTGELFF

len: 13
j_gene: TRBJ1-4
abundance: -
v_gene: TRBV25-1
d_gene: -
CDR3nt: TGTGCCAGCACAGGGTACGGTACTGAAAAACTGTTTTTT
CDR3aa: CASTGYGTEKLFF